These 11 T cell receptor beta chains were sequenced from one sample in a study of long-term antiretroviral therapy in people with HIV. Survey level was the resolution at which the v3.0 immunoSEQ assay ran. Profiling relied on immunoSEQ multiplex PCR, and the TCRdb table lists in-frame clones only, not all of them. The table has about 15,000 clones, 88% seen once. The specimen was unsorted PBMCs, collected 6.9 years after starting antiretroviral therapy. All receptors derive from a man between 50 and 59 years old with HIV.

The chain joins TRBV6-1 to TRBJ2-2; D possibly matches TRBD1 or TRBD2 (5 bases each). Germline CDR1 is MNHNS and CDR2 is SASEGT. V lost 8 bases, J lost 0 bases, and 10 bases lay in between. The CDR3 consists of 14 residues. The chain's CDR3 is CASPGLPNTGELFF. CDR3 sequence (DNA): TGTGCCAGCCCGGGGCTCCCGAACACCGGGGAGCTGTTTTTT.

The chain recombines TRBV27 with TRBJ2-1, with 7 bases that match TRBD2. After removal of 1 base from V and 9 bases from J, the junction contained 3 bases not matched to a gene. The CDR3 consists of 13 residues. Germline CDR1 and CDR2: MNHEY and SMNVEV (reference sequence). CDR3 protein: CASSLYGEGEQFF. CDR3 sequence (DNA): TGTGCCAGCAGTTTATACGGGGAGGGTGAGCAGTTCTTC.

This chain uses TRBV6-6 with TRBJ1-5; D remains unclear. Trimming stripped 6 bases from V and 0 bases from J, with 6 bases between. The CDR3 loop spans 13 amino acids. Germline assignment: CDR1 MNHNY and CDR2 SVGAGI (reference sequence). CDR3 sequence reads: CASSTHSNQPQHF. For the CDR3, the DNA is TGTGCCAGCAGCACTCATAGCAATCAGCCCCAGCATTTT.

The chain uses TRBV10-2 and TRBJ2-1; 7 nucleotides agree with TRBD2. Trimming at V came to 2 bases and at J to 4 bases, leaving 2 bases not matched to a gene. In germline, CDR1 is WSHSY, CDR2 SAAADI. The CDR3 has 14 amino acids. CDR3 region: CASSEAGVYNEQFF. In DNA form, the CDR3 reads TGCGCCAGCAGTGAGGCGGGAGTTTACAATGAGCAGTTCTTC.

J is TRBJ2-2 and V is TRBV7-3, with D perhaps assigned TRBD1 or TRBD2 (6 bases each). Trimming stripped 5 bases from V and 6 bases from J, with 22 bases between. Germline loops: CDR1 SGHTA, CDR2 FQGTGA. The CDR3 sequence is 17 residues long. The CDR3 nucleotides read TGTGCCAGCAGCCTTTGGGTAGGGGGAGGCAAATCCGGGGAGCTGTTTTTT. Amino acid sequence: CASSLWVGGGKSGELFF.

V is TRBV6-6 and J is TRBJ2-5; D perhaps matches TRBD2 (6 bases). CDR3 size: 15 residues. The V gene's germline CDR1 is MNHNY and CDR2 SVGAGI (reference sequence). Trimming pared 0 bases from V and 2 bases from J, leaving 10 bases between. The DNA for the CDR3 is TGTGCCAGCAGTTACTCGTCGCGGGAACAAGAGACCCAGTACTTC. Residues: CASSYSSREQETQYF.

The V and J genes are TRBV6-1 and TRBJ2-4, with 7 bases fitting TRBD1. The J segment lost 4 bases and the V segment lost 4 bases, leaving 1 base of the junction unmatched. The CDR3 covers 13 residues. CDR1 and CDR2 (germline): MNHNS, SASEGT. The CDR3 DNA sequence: TGTGCCAGCAGTGGGGGACAGAAAAACATTCAGTACTTC. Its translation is CASSGGQKNIQYF.

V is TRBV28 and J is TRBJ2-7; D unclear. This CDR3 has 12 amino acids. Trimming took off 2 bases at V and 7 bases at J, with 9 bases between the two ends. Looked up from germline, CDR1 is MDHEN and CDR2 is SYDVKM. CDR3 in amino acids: CASSLSVGEQYF. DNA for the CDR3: TGTGCCAGCAGTTTAAGTGTTGGTGAGCAGTACTTC.

In nucleotides, the CDR3 is TGTGCCAGCAGCCCAGCCGGGATTTTTGGCTACACCTTC. Translating it yields CASSPAGIFGYTF. The chain recombines TRBV27 with TRBJ1-2; D gene uncertain. Germline-derived CDR1 and CDR2 are MNHEY and SMNVEV (reference sequence). The CDR3 sequence is 13 residues long. Trimming removed 6 bases at V and 7 bases at J, with 15 bases between.

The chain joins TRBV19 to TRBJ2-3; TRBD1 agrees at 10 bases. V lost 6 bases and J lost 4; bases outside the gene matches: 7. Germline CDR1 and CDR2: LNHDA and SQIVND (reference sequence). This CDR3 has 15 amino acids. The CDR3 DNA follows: TGTGCCAGTAGGAAAGACAGGGGGCTATCAGATACGCAGTATTTT. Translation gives CASRKDRGLSDTQYF.

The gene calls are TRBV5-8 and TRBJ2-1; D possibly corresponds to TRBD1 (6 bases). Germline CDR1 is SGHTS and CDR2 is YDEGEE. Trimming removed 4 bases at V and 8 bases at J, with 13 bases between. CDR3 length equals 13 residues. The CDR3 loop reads CASSLQGSYEQFF. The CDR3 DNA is TGTGCCAGCAGCCTGCAGGGGAGCTATGAGCAGTTCTTC.